Below, 2 T cell receptor beta chains from the same sample are listed, as sequenced in a study of Tregs in tolerant kidney transplant recipients. Related graft donors supplied nonmyeloablative bone marrow transplants, and mixed chimerism was transient. Clones were sequenced by immunoSEQ multiplex PCR, and TCRdb holds only the in-frame ones, with some missing. Of under 90,000 clones listed, roughly 90% were seen once; the top ten hold roughly 1.4%. The sequenced sample was CD4+ T cells from blood (PBMCs), obtained 24 months after the transplant. Source of these receptors: a human patient who received a combined kidney and bone marrow transplant. The T cells may partly be graft donor cells.

This clone was seen just once. The chain is built from TRBV19 and TRBJ2-3; 7 nucleotides align to TRBD2. The germline V gene encodes CDR1 LNHDA and CDR2 SQIVND (reference sequence). Trimming cost V 5 bases and J 5 bases; bases outside gene matches: 4. There are 13 residues in the CDR3. This CDR3 reads CASSRGRLDTQYF. CDR3 nucleotides: TGTGCCAGTAGTCGCGGGAGATTAGATACGCAGTATTTT.

The V call is TRBV29-1, the J call TRBJ1-1, with D uncertain. The CDR3 spans 12 residues. Per germline, CDR1 SQVTM and CDR2 ANQGSEA. The V and J ends lost 5 bases and 1 base respectively, with 8 bases between them. The CDR3 DNA reads TGCAGCGTTCCTGCGCAGAACACTGAAGCTTTCTTT. It is translated as CSVPAQNTEAFF.